The T cell receptor beta chain described here comes from a study of blood T cell repertoires in COVID-19. Study-level background: T cells, B-cell-depleted T cells, or PBMCs supplied cDNA or gDNA.

Germline loops: CDR1 MNHEY, CDR2 SVGAGI. The CDR3 covers 12 residues. V was trimmed by 5 bases and J by 5 bases, leaving 10 bases between them. In the source study's methods: It was from reference gene primer amplification that nucleated cell counts were estimated. The repertoire was sequenced with immunoSEQ multiplex PCR; TCRdb's copy has only in-frame clones and lacks some. From that table come the V and J calls and clone size; the DNA was used to work out D and trimming. The repertoire includes roughly 570,000 clones, roughly nine tenths of them detected once, and around 8% sits in the top ten. A Seattle source enrolled patients during active infection and followed them longitudinally.

Sequences were obtained from peripheral blood. The sequence was obtained from a woman in her forties or fifties with COVID-19, enrolled during active disease. The V call is TRBV6-5, the J call TRBJ2-7; D gene uncertain. The CDR3: CASSHPRHEQYF. The CDR3 nucleotides are TGTGCCAGCAGTCATCCGAGGCACGAGCAGTACTTC.